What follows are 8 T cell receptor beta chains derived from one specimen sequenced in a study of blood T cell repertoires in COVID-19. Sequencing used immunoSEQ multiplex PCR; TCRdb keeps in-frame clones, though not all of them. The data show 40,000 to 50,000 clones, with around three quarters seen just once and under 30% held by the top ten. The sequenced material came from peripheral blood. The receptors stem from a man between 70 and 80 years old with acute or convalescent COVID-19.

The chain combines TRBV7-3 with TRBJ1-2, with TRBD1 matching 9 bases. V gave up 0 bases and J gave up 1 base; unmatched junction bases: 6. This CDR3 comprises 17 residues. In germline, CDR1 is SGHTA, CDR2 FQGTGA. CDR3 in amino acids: CASSLTPQGAFNYGYTF. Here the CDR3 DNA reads TGTGCCAGCAGCTTAACTCCACAGGGGGCGTTTAACTATGGCTACACCTTC.

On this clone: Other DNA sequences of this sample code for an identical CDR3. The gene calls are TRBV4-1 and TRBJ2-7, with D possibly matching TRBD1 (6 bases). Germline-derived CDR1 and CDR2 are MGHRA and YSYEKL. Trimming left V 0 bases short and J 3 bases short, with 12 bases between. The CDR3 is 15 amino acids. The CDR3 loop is CASSQDRGGGYEQYF. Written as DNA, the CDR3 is TGCGCCAGCAGCCAAGATCGAGGGGGTGGCTACGAGCAGTACTTC.

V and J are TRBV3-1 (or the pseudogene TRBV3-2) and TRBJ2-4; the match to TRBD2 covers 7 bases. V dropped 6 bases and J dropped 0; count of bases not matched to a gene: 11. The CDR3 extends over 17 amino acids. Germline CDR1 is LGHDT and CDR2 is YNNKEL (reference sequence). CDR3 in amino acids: CASSTRAGPLAKNIQYF. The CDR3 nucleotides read TGTGCCAGCAGTACTCGAGCGGGGCCACTAGCCAAAAACATTCAGTACTTC.

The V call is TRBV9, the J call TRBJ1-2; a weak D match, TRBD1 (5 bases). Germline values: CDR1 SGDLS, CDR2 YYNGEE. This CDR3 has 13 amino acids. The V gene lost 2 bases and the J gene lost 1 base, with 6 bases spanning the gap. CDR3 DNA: TGTGCCAGCAGCGTGGACAATAACTATGGCTACACCTTC. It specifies CASSVDNNYGYTF.

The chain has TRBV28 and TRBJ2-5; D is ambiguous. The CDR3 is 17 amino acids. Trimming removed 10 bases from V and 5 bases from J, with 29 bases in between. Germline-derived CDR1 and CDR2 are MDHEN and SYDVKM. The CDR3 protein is CAMGKLGRMARRETQYF. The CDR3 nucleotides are TGTGCCATGGGTAAGCTGGGCCGGATGGCCCGACGGGAGACCCAGTACTTC.

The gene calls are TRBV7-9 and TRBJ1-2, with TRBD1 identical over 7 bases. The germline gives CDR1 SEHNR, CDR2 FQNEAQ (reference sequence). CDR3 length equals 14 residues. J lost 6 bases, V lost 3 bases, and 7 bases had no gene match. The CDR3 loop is CASSLAGTADGYTF. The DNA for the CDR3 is TGTGCCAGCAGCTTGGCCGGGACAGCGGATGGCTACACCTTC.

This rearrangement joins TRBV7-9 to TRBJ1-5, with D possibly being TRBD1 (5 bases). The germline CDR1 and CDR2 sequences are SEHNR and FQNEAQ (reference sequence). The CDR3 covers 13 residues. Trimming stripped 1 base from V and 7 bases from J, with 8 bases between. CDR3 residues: CASSLERGQPQHF. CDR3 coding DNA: TGTGCCAGCAGCTTAGAACGGGGGCAGCCCCAGCATTTT.

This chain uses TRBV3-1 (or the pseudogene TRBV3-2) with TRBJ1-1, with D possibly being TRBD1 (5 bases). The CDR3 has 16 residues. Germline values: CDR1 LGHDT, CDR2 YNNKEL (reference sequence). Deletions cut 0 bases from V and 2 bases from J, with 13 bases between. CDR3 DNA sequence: TGTGCCAGCAGCCAAGATCTGGGGGGTTCTAACACTGAAGCTTTCTTT. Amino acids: CASSQDLGGSNTEAFF.